Below are 25 T cell receptor beta chains sequenced from a single sample in a study of monozygotic twins with inflammatory bowel disease. TCRdb re-called the 5' RACE reads and shows each CDR3 protein once, DNA omitted. The table counts roughly 150,000 distinct CDR3 sequences; roughly 1.2% lies in the top ten. Sequencing used blood. The receptors stem from a human donor with ulcerative colitis or Crohn's disease, or a healthy co-twin of an affected twin (not recorded which).

This rearrangement joins TRBV4-3 to TRBJ2-3; TCRdb's D gene call, TRBD2, goes unchecked for lack of DNA. The length of the CDR3 is 16 residues. CDR1 and CDR2 (germline): LGHNA, YSLEER. The CDR3 sequence: CASSPRASGIGDTQYF.

The V gene is TRBV4-2, the J gene TRBJ2-5; no DNA is available, so the TRBD1 call from TCRdb remains unchecked. Germline CDR1 is LGHNA and CDR2 is YNFKEQ. This CDR3 has 13 amino acids. CDR3 protein: CASSGRLGETQYF.

The V gene is TRBV29-1, the J gene TRBJ1-1; TCRdb's D call of TRBD1 is untestable without DNA. Germline V gene lookup returns CDR1 SQVTM and CDR2 ANQGSEA. The CDR3 is 14 residues long. CDR3 region: CSVADRGPSTEAFF.

CDR3 amino acids: CASSFAISGNTIYF. This chain uses TRBV7-9 with TRBJ1-3. There are 14 residues in the CDR3. The V gene's germline CDR1 is SEHNR and CDR2 FQNEAQ (reference sequence).

V usage is TRBV25-1 and J usage is TRBJ1-1; TCRdb selects TRBD1, and the lack of DNA leaves this call unchecked. CDR3 size: 13 residues. Looked up from germline, CDR1 is MGHDK and CDR2 is SYGVNS. The CDR3 loop reads CASKDRSDTEAFF.

This chain connects TRBV19 to TRBJ1-2. Looked up from germline, CDR1 is LNHDA and CDR2 is SQIVND (reference sequence). The CDR3 runs 12 residues. CDR3 region: CASKGAGYGYTF.

This chain links TRBV19 with TRBJ2-7; TCRdb indicates TRBD1, and absent DNA this call remains unverified. The CDR3 sequence is 15 residues long. Germline V gene sequence: CDR1 LNHDA, CDR2 SQIVND (reference sequence). Here the CDR3 reads CASSTWGQGSAEQYF.

V usage is TRBV10-3 and J usage is TRBJ2-7; with no DNA, the TCRdb D assignment of TRBD1 cannot be verified. This CDR3 has 14 amino acids. Germline-derived CDR1 and CDR2 are ENHRY and SYGVKD. The CDR3 here is CAIRAGTPGNEQYF.

The gene calls are TRBV6-1 and TRBJ1-1. The CDR3 contains 13 residues. Germline V gene data show CDR1 as MNHNS and CDR2 as SASEGT. CDR3: CASSDVGLAEAFF.

V and J are TRBV7-8 and TRBJ2-7; TCRdb returns TRBD2, unconfirmable since there is no DNA. From germline, CDR1 is SGHVS and CDR2 FQNEAQ. This CDR3 is 13 amino acids long. CDR3 region: CASSLIATGEQYF.

The J gene is TRBJ1-2, the V gene TRBV7-2; lacking DNA, the TRBD1 call made by TCRdb goes unchecked. The CDR3 runs 13 residues. Germline V lookup: CDR1 SGHTA, CDR2 FQGNSA. CDR3: CSSSTPHAGNYTF.

The chain combines TRBV5-4 with TRBJ2-1; TCRdb proposes TRBD2, but this gene call is untestable without DNA. The germline CDR1 and CDR2 sequences are SGHNT and YYREEE (reference sequence). The CDR3 consists of 15 residues. The CDR3 loop is CASTLRLAGEGEQFF.

The chain carries TRBV2 and TRBJ1-3. The length of the CDR3 is 15 residues. Per the germline V gene, CDR1 is SNHLY and CDR2 is FYNNEI. This CDR3 reads CASSVGYASGNTIYF.

This chain links TRBV5-4 with TRBJ2-3; TCRdb's assignment of TRBD2 cannot be checked, as there is no DNA. The CDR3 spans 15 residues. CDR1 is SGHNT, CDR2 YYREEE, per germline (reference sequence). The CDR3 sequence: CASSPPTGGTDTQYF.

The gene calls are TRBV9 and TRBJ2-1; TCRdb returns TRBD2, unconfirmable since there is no DNA. This CDR3 is built from 16 residues. Per the germline V gene, CDR1 is SGDLS and CDR2 is YYNGEE. The CDR3 here is CASSAWTRSTYNEQFF.

The chain employs TRBV27 and TRBJ2-3; TCRdb picks TRBD1, but there is no DNA to check that call. This CDR3 has 18 amino acids. Germline CDR1 reads MNHEY; CDR2 reads SMNVEV (reference sequence). The CDR3 spells CASSRGSDRGVKTDTQYF.

This rearrangement joins TRBV30 to TRBJ2-7; the D call of TRBD1 rests on TCRdb alone, since no DNA is present to check it. Germline CDR1 reads GTSNPN; CDR2 reads SVGIG (reference sequence). The CDR3 is made up of 16 amino acids. CDR3 residues: CAWSPLSGRGHYEQYF.

The chain links TRBV20-1 to TRBJ1-5. Germline values: CDR1 DFQATT, CDR2 SNEGSKA (reference sequence). This CDR3 region has 14 residues. The CDR3: CSARVAGINQPQHF.

The rearrangement joins TRBV5-1 to TRBJ2-3; TCRdb's D call, TRBD2, is unchecked because there is no DNA. This CDR3 comprises 17 residues. Germline V gives CDR1 SGHRS, CDR2 YFSETQ. The CDR3 protein is CASSLKGGRLSTDTQYF.

V and J are TRBV20-1 and TRBJ2-3; the D call from TCRdb, TRBD1, cannot be confirmed without DNA. This CDR3 is built from 16 residues. The germline V gene has CDR1 DFQATT and CDR2 SNEGSKA (reference sequence). The CDR3 is CSAPSGAGWGTDTQYF.

V gene TRBV10-3 combines with J gene TRBJ1-6; the TRBD1 assignment by TCRdb is unverifiable without DNA. The CDR3 runs 16 residues. Germline CDR1 ENHRY, CDR2 SYGVKD. CDR3 in amino acids: CAISESWGQGNSPLHF.

This chain uses TRBV20-1 with TRBJ2-1; the TCRdb D gene call, TRBD2, has no DNA to confirm it. Germline V gives CDR1 DFQATT, CDR2 SNEGSKA (reference sequence). This CDR3 contains 13 residues. The CDR3 sequence: CSARDLRGGEQFF.

The chain has TRBV11-3 and TRBJ2-2. The CDR3 length is 13 residues. The germline V gene has CDR1 SGHNT and CDR2 YENEEA. The CDR3 sequence: CASSLFGTGELFF.

This chain connects TRBV12-3 or TRBV12-4 to TRBJ2-2; TCRdb returns TRBD2, unconfirmable since there is no DNA. The CDR3 loop spans 17 amino acids. CDR3 residues: CASSLQASGSGTGELSF.

The chain carries TRBV24-1 and TRBJ2-1; with no DNA, the TCRdb D assignment of TRBD2 cannot be verified. CDR1 and CDR2 from the germline V gene are KGHDR and SFDVKD. The CDR3 spans 18 residues. The CDR3 protein is CATSDFRQREYTSNEQFF.